Included here is one TCR beta chain sequence, with context. Individuals with ophthalmopathy presented a Clinical Activity Score of at least 3, a NOSPECS grade of at least 4 and a duration under 3 months. Diagnosing involved the use of clinical symptoms, serum thyroxine and TRAb, thyroid ultrasound and orbital computed tomography. Each 10 ml fresh peripheral blood draw supplied the PBMCs. The investigators amplified TCR beta CDR3 regions from RNA transcripts. HTBI primers were the set used in a first-round RT-PCR of the TCR CDR3. TCRdb re-called the multiplex PCR reads with MiXCR, one entry per CDR3 protein. Among hundreds of thousands of distinct CDR3 sequences listed, around a quarter were seen once. This entry belongs to a study of T cells in Graves' hyperthyroidism and ophthalmopathy. V dropped 6 bases and J dropped 5 bases, with 19 bases sitting between them. The germline gives CDR1 MNHNS, CDR2 SASEGT. This CDR3 contains 15 residues.

Source material: blood. V and J are TRBV6-1 and TRBJ1-2; D may be TRBD1 (6 bases). The receptor's source is a woman in her twenties or thirties with Graves' ophthalmopathy. The DNA for the CDR3 is TGTGCCAGCAGCCAACAGGGAACCCTGAGTTATGGCTACACCTTC. Its protein product is CASSQQGTLSYGYTF.